These T cell receptor beta chains were read from a single sample in a study of blood T cells in healthy people across ages. Using its own MiXCR run on the 5' RACE reads, TCRdb lists one record per CDR3 protein. This sample has roughly 1.7 million distinct CDR3 sequences, with 34% found just once. The sequenced sample consisted of blood. The receptors shown here come from a woman in her thirties in good health. Both conserved end residues are part of each CDR3. The order of the fields is D gene, CDR3 length, V gene, CDR3 protein. The D gene is left open where the match is weak.

d_gene: -; len: 15; v_gene: TRBV4-2; CDR3aa: CASSQDLGSAREQYF
d_gene: TRBD1; len: 13; v_gene: TRBV6-1; CDR3aa: CVSSEGTDYEQYF
d_gene: -; len: 15; v_gene: TRBV9; CDR3aa: CASSVGAGIGQPQHF
d_gene: -; len: 13; v_gene: TRBV28; CDR3aa: CASSSGIMETQYF
d_gene: -; len: 14; v_gene: TRBV20-1; CDR3aa: CSAQGPRSDNEQFF
d_gene: -; len: 13; v_gene: TRBV20-1; CDR3aa: CSASSGDLWPPHF
d_gene: -; len: 16; v_gene: TRBV12-3/TRBV12-4; CDR3aa: CASSLTYVREGHGYTF
d_gene: -; len: 15; v_gene: TRBV20-1; CDR3aa: CSARDSAGIGQPQHF
d_gene: TRBD2; len: 14; v_gene: TRBV27; CDR3aa: CASPTSGSQETQYF
d_gene: TRBD1; len: 15; v_gene: TRBV10-3; CDR3aa: CAISERTGPQETQYF
d_gene: -; len: 14; v_gene: TRBV7-8; CDR3aa: CASSLDLTYNEQFF
d_gene: -; len: 17; v_gene: TRBV5-1; CDR3aa: CASSSRGASSGANVLTF
d_gene: -; len: 15; v_gene: TRBV30; CDR3aa: CAWSVGTPRVYGYTF
d_gene: TRBD2; len: 20; v_gene: TRBV12-5; CDR3aa: CASGLFGTSGGAYSYGEQFF
d_gene: TRBD2; len: 16; v_gene: TRBV29-1; CDR3aa: CSVEHEGLAPQETQYF
d_gene: -; len: 15; v_gene: TRBV9; CDR3aa: CASTRGTEVGETQYF
d_gene: -; len: 15; v_gene: TRBV5-6; CDR3aa: CASSRWDFLSYEQYF
d_gene: TRBD1; len: 16; v_gene: TRBV5-1; CDR3aa: CASSFGTGGLGTEAFF
d_gene: TRBD2; len: 16; v_gene: TRBV9; CDR3aa: CASSPGTSGGSETQYF
d_gene: -; len: 13; v_gene: TRBV6-1; CDR3aa: CASSGGFWNEQYF
d_gene: TRBD2; len: 15; v_gene: TRBV7-8; CDR3aa: CASSLKGLAGEAQYF
d_gene: -; len: 15; v_gene: TRBV6-1; CDR3aa: CASSDLPGAPYEQYF
d_gene: TRBD1; len: 17; v_gene: TRBV15; CDR3aa: CATTNRRRTGDYQPQHF
d_gene: -; len: 14; v_gene: TRBV20-1; CDR3aa: CSAARSQAYNEQFF
d_gene: -; len: 16; v_gene: TRBV6-2/TRBV6-3; CDR3aa: CASSYPPRRTNTEAFF
d_gene: -; len: 16; v_gene: TRBV7-8; CDR3aa: CASSPPSQPKNYGYTF
d_gene: TRBD2; len: 16; v_gene: TRBV3-1; CDR3aa: CASSQEILARAYEQYF
d_gene: TRBD1; len: 13; v_gene: TRBV9; CDR3aa: CASSAPRGPEQFF
d_gene: -; len: 15; v_gene: TRBV13; CDR3aa: CASSSGQRGNEKLFF
d_gene: TRBD1; len: 12; v_gene: TRBV27; CDR3aa: CAKTGGDQPQHF
d_gene: -; len: 14; v_gene: TRBV5-6; CDR3aa: CASSLVGDGETQYF
d_gene: TRBD1; len: 18; v_gene: TRBV7-9; CDR3aa: CAGSIPRSVWDRTCEQFF
d_gene: TRBD2; len: 17; v_gene: TRBV28; CDR3aa: CASSAPRTSGRSYEQYF
d_gene: TRBD1; len: 14; v_gene: TRBV5-1; CDR3aa: CASSYGQELYGYTF
d_gene: -; len: 16; v_gene: TRBV9; CDR3aa: CASSPGRVGRYNEQFF
d_gene: TRBD1; len: 16; v_gene: TRBV5-1; CDR3aa: CASSFDRAGAKNIQYF
d_gene: TRBD1; len: 15; v_gene: TRBV2; CDR3aa: CASRDRDRKRETQYF
d_gene: -; len: 14; v_gene: TRBV3-1; CDR3aa: CASSQNRDTGTQYF
d_gene: -; len: 13; v_gene: TRBV7-2; CDR3aa: CASSSDGMGEQYF
d_gene: -; len: 16; v_gene: TRBV4-1; CDR3aa: CASSPSFLAATDTQYF
d_gene: TRBD1; len: 14; v_gene: TRBV29-1; CDR3aa: CSVARTGGNTEAFF
d_gene: TRBD2; len: 14; v_gene: TRBV27; CDR3aa: CASSPGLVTYEQYF
d_gene: -; len: 15; v_gene: TRBV5-6; CDR3aa: CASSLEGRGVNEQFF
d_gene: -; len: 10; v_gene: TRBV20-1; CDR3aa: CSARLAEQYF
d_gene: -; len: 14; v_gene: TRBV5-1; CDR3aa: CASSSGQTTDTQYF